The rows below give T cell receptor beta chains drawn from one sample of a study of human T cells and chemical hapten exposure. TCRdb re-analysed the RACE reads in MiXCR, keeping a single row per CDR3 protein. The sample consists of roughly 260,000 distinct CDR3 sequences, about 9.4% of them appearing once. This material consisted of whole blood, taken in connection with sensitization to the hapten diphenylcyclopropenone (DPC). The source of these receptors is a woman between 35 and 50 years old with alopecia areata. Some clones in this sample may be carry-over from other donors' samples. Each CDR3 is given with its conserved first and last residue. Each record gives: V gene, J gene, clone size, D gene, CDR3 DNA, CDR3 protein. D genes are given only for firm matches. A clone size is listed for some rows: how often the clone was seen (once, few, many), or a class if it is expanded.

V gene: TRBV7-9
J gene: TRBJ2-1
clone size: few
D gene: TRBD2
CDR3 DNA: TGTGCCAGCAGCAGGCTAGCGGGGGACAATGAGCAGTTCTTC
CDR3 protein: CASSRLAGDNEQFF

V gene: TRBV7-3
J gene: TRBJ1-2
clone size: .
D gene: TRBD1
CDR3 DNA: TGTGCCAGCAGCCCAAGGACAGGTTCTTATGGCTACACCTTC
CDR3 protein: CASSPRTGSYGYTF

V gene: TRBV28
J gene: TRBJ1-5
clone size: few
D gene: .
CDR3 DNA: TGTGCCAGTAGTACCGGGACAACTAGCAATCAGCCCCAGCATTTT
CDR3 protein: CASSTGTTSNQPQHF

V gene: TRBV10-3
J gene: TRBJ2-1
clone size: few
D gene: TRBD2
CDR3 DNA: TGTGCCATCAAGCTAGCGGGGGACAATGAGCAGTTCTTC
CDR3 protein: CAIKLAGDNEQFF

V gene: TRBV11-1
J gene: TRBJ2-2
clone size: few
D gene: TRBD2
CDR3 DNA: TGTGCCAGCAGCTTATTCCTAGCGGAAAAGACCGGGGAGCTGTTTTTT
CDR3 protein: CASSLFLAEKTGELFF

V gene: TRBV7-6
J gene: TRBJ2-3
clone size: many
D gene: TRBD1
CDR3 DNA: TGTGCCAGCAGCTTACAAGGGACAGGGTCAGATACGCAGTATTTT
CDR3 protein: CASSLQGTGSDTQYF

V gene: TRBV27
J gene: TRBJ2-1
clone size: .
D gene: TRBD1
CDR3 DNA: TGTGCCAGCAGTTTTATGACAGGGGACAATGAGCAGTTCTTC
CDR3 protein: CASSFMTGDNEQFF

V gene: TRBV24-1
J gene: TRBJ2-1
clone size: .
D gene: TRBD2
CDR3 DNA: TGTGCCACCAGTGCCAAAGGCGGGAGAAATGAGTTCTTC
CDR3 protein: CATSAKGGRNEFF

V gene: TRBV28
J gene: TRBJ2-7
clone size: .
D gene: TRBD1
CDR3 DNA: TGTGCCAGCACCCCATCTGACAGGGTAGGTGAGCAGTACTTC
CDR3 protein: CASTPSDRVGEQYF

V gene: TRBV6-6
J gene: TRBJ1-1
clone size: .
D gene: TRBD1
CDR3 DNA: TGTGCCAGCAGTTACCCAACAGGGGGCTGGACTGAAGCTTTCTTT
CDR3 protein: CASSYPTGGWTEAFF

V gene: TRBV28
J gene: TRBJ1-1
clone size: .
D gene: .
CDR3 DNA: TGTGCCAGTAAGATGAACACTGAAGCTTTCTTT
CDR3 protein: CASKMNTEAFF

V gene: TRBV5-6
J gene: TRBJ2-7
clone size: many
D gene: TRBD1
CDR3 DNA: TGTGCCAGCAGCTGGACTTCGACAGGGAACGAGCAGTACTTC
CDR3 protein: CASSWTSTGNEQYF

V gene: TRBV7-2
J gene: TRBJ2-1
clone size: few
D gene: .
CDR3 DNA: TGTGCCAGCAGCCCCCCGGACGCATATGGGGATGAGCAGTTCTTC
CDR3 protein: CASSPPDAYGDEQFF

V gene: TRBV7-2
J gene: TRBJ2-3
clone size: few
D gene: TRBD2
CDR3 DNA: TGTGCCAGCAGCTTTAGCGGGAGTCATGATACGCAGTATTTT
CDR3 protein: CASSFSGSHDTQYF

V gene: TRBV27
J gene: TRBJ1-6
clone size: many
D gene: .
CDR3 DNA: TGTGCCAGCAGTTTAAGAACAGTGTATTCACCCCTCCACTTT
CDR3 protein: CASSLRTVYSPLHF

V gene: TRBV20-1
J gene: TRBJ1-1
clone size: .
D gene: .
CDR3 DNA: TGCAGTGCTAGAGACGGCAGCCTCATGAACACTGAAGCTTTCTTT
CDR3 protein: CSARDGSLMNTEAFF

V gene: TRBV3-1
J gene: TRBJ1-6
clone size: many
D gene: .
CDR3 DNA: TGTGCCAGCAGCCAAGAATCGACAGAGGGTCCTAATTCACCCCTCCACTTT
CDR3 protein: CASSQESTEGPNSPLHF

V gene: TRBV6-5
J gene: TRBJ2-5
clone size: .
D gene: .
CDR3 DNA: TGTGCCAGCAGTTACCGTCCCGGGGGGCTCCAAGAGACCCAGTACTTC
CDR3 protein: CASSYRPGGLQETQYF

V gene: TRBV24-1
J gene: TRBJ2-1
clone size: few
D gene: .
CDR3 DNA: TGTGCCACCAGTGATCCGCCGCCCCATGAGCAGTTCTTC
CDR3 protein: CATSDPPPHEQFF

V gene: TRBV5-1
J gene: TRBJ2-4
clone size: few
D gene: TRBD1
CDR3 DNA: TGCGCCAGCAGCCCAGGGACAGGGGGAAACATTCAGTACTTC
CDR3 protein: CASSPGTGGNIQYF

V gene: TRBV5-1
J gene: TRBJ2-3
clone size: .
D gene: .
CDR3 DNA: TGCGCCAGCAGCCAAGAAAGCGGGCGGAAGGGGGATACGCAGTATTTT
CDR3 protein: CASSQESGRKGDTQYF

V gene: TRBV6-5
J gene: TRBJ2-7
clone size: few
D gene: .
CDR3 DNA: TGTGCCAGCATACCCGAGGGTGGCGCAGGGCACTACGAGCAGTACTTC
CDR3 protein: CASIPEGGAGHYEQYF

V gene: TRBV12-3/TRBV12-4
J gene: TRBJ2-5
clone size: .
D gene: TRBD1
CDR3 DNA: TGTGCCAGCAGTTTAGGCAGTAACAGGGGGACCCAGTACTTC
CDR3 protein: CASSLGSNRGTQYF

V gene: TRBV20-1
J gene: TRBJ2-7
clone size: .
D gene: TRBD2
CDR3 DNA: TGCAGTGCGGGACTAGCGGGAGCTTCCTCCTACGAGCAGTACTTC
CDR3 protein: CSAGLAGASSYEQYF

V gene: TRBV10-3
J gene: TRBJ2-1
clone size: few
D gene: .
CDR3 DNA: TGTGCCATCAGTGAGTCTAGCGGATTACTATACAATGAGCAGTTCTTC
CDR3 protein: CAISESSGLLYNEQFF

V gene: TRBV7-6
J gene: TRBJ2-7
clone size: .
D gene: .
CDR3 DNA: TGTGCCAGCAGCTCGGGAGCCTTTTACGAGCAGTACTTC
CDR3 protein: CASSSGAFYEQYF

V gene: TRBV5-4
J gene: TRBJ2-1
clone size: many
D gene: .
CDR3 DNA: TGTGCCAGCAGTGGTGGACCAGAGATATACAATGAGCAGTTCTTC
CDR3 protein: CASSGGPEIYNEQFF

V gene: TRBV28
J gene: TRBJ2-7
clone size: few
D gene: TRBD2
CDR3 DNA: TGTGCCAGCAGTTTATATTCGGGACTAGCGGCCGGGACAAATCAGTTCGAGCAGTACTTC
CDR3 protein: CASSLYSGLAAGTNQFEQYF

V gene: TRBV20-1
J gene: TRBJ2-7
clone size: few
D gene: .
CDR3 DNA: TGCAGTGCGACTATCCCCGGACCACTTGGGGAGCAGTACTTC
CDR3 protein: CSATIPGPLGEQYF

V gene: TRBV3-1
J gene: TRBJ2-1
clone size: .
D gene: TRBD2
CDR3 DNA: TGTGCCAGCAGCCAGGGGACTAGCACTGAGCAGTTCTTC
CDR3 protein: CASSQGTSTEQFF

V gene: TRBV7-2
J gene: TRBJ2-1
clone size: .
D gene: TRBD2
CDR3 DNA: TGTGCCAGCAGCCCCTGGGGCGGGAGTAGCAATGAGCAGTTCTTC
CDR3 protein: CASSPWGGSSNEQFF

V gene: TRBV6-2/TRBV6-3
J gene: TRBJ1-2
clone size: .
D gene: .
CDR3 DNA: TGTGCCAGCAGAACGGCTAAAGCTAACTATGGCTACACCTTC
CDR3 protein: CASRTAKANYGYTF

V gene: TRBV6-5
J gene: TRBJ1-2
clone size: .
D gene: .
CDR3 DNA: TGTGCCAGCAGTTCAGTGGACAGCTATGGCTACACCTTC
CDR3 protein: CASSSVDSYGYTF

V gene: TRBV28
J gene: TRBJ1-1
clone size: few
D gene: .
CDR3 DNA: TGTGCCAGCAGTTCCCCTCAGAACACTGAAGCTTTCTTT
CDR3 protein: CASSSPQNTEAFF

V gene: TRBV28
J gene: TRBJ2-3
clone size: few
D gene: TRBD1
CDR3 DNA: TGTGCCAGCAGTGCCAAGTTAGGACAGGGGAGGGTCACAGATACGCAGTATTTT
CDR3 protein: CASSAKLGQGRVTDTQYF

V gene: TRBV5-1
J gene: TRBJ2-3
clone size: few
D gene: .
CDR3 DNA: TGCGCCAGCAGTCTCGGGGAATTGAGAGATACGCAGTATTTT
CDR3 protein: CASSLGELRDTQYF

V gene: TRBV28
J gene: TRBJ2-2
clone size: .
D gene: .
CDR3 DNA: TGTGCCTCCCGACGGTGGGACACCGGGGAGCTGTTTTTT
CDR3 protein: CASRRWDTGELFF

V gene: TRBV4-3
J gene: TRBJ2-6
clone size: few
D gene: .
CDR3 DNA: TGCGCCAGCAGCCCACCACGGACTCGAGGGGCCAACGTCCTGACTTTC
CDR3 protein: CASSPPRTRGANVLTF

V gene: TRBV6-5
J gene: TRBJ2-1
clone size: .
D gene: TRBD2
CDR3 DNA: TGTGCCAGCAGTTACCGGCTAGCGGGAGTCGGGTACAATGAGCAGTTCTTC
CDR3 protein: CASSYRLAGVGYNEQFF

V gene: TRBV9
J gene: TRBJ1-2
clone size: .
D gene: .
CDR3 DNA: TGTGCCAGCAGCGTAGGATGGAGCTATGGCTACACCTTC
CDR3 protein: CASSVGWSYGYTF

V gene: TRBV6-2/TRBV6-3
J gene: TRBJ2-7
clone size: many
D gene: .
CDR3 DNA: TGTGCCAGCAGTTACAATCGAGACCGGGGGTTTACCTACGAGCAGTACTTC
CDR3 protein: CASSYNRDRGFTYEQYF

V gene: TRBV5-1
J gene: TRBJ1-1
clone size: few
D gene: TRBD1
CDR3 DNA: TGCGCCAGCAGCTTGGAGGACAGGGAGGGCACTGAAGCTTTCTTT
CDR3 protein: CASSLEDREGTEAFF

V gene: TRBV29-1
J gene: TRBJ2-1
clone size: many
D gene: TRBD1
CDR3 DNA: TGCAGCGTTGAAGACGACAGGGGGCGAATTGGTGAGCAGTTCTTC
CDR3 protein: CSVEDDRGRIGEQFF

V gene: TRBV12-3/TRBV12-4
J gene: TRBJ1-3
clone size: .
D gene: .
CDR3 DNA: TGTGCCAGCAGTCCCCAGGGTGGTAGAAACACCATATATTTT
CDR3 protein: CASSPQGGRNTIYF

V gene: TRBV11-2
J gene: TRBJ1-1
clone size: .
D gene: .
CDR3 DNA: TGTGCCAGCAGCCCCCCTTCGCAGGGAGGGTACACTGAAGCTTTCTTT
CDR3 protein: CASSPPSQGGYTEAFF

V gene: TRBV20-1
J gene: TRBJ2-3
clone size: few
D gene: TRBD1
CDR3 DNA: TGCAGTGCAAGTCGCCTCGGACAGGGCGTCACAGATACGCAGTATTTT
CDR3 protein: CSASRLGQGVTDTQYF

V gene: TRBV7-8
J gene: TRBJ1-1
clone size: few
D gene: .
CDR3 DNA: TGTGCCAGCAGCTTAGGGTCGACAACCACTGAAGCTTTCTTT
CDR3 protein: CASSLGSTTTEAFF

V gene: TRBV7-7
J gene: TRBJ2-7
clone size: .
D gene: .
CDR3 DNA: TGTGCTAGCAGCTTCGGGAGCAACTACGAGCAGTACTTC
CDR3 protein: CASSFGSNYEQYF

V gene: TRBV27
J gene: TRBJ2-2
clone size: few
D gene: .
CDR3 DNA: TGTGCCAGCAGTTTCCCGAAGCGCCTGGGAGGCACCGGGGAGCTGTTTTTT
CDR3 protein: CASSFPKRLGGTGELFF

V gene: TRBV6-5
J gene: TRBJ2-2
clone size: .
D gene: .
CDR3 DNA: TGTGCCAGCAGCGAAGCCTACGCGAACACCGGGGAGCTGTTTTTT
CDR3 protein: CASSEAYANTGELFF

V gene: TRBV20-1
J gene: TRBJ1-5
clone size: .
D gene: TRBD1
CDR3 DNA: TGCAGTGCTAGAGACCTTTCGACAGGGGGCCGCAATCAGCCCCAGCATTTT
CDR3 protein: CSARDLSTGGRNQPQHF

V gene: TRBV4-1
J gene: TRBJ2-2
clone size: few
D gene: .
CDR3 DNA: TGCGCCAGCAGCCAATATTCGAACGGAGTGGGCGGCGGGGAGCTGTTTTTT
CDR3 protein: CASSQYSNGVGGGELFF

V gene: TRBV12-3/TRBV12-4
J gene: TRBJ2-1
clone size: few
D gene: TRBD2
CDR3 DNA: TGTGCCAGCAGTTTGGCACTAGCGGGAGTTCAGTACAATGAGCAGTTCTTC
CDR3 protein: CASSLALAGVQYNEQFF

V gene: TRBV14
J gene: TRBJ2-1
clone size: .
D gene: TRBD2
CDR3 DNA: TGTGCCAGCAGCCAGGCTCTAGCGGCCAACAATGAGCAGTTCTTC
CDR3 protein: CASSQALAANNEQFF

V gene: TRBV7-6
J gene: TRBJ2-5
clone size: .
D gene: .
CDR3 DNA: TGTGCCAGCAGCTTAGGTCGACAAGCTCAAGAGACCCAGTACTTC
CDR3 protein: CASSLGRQAQETQYF

V gene: TRBV28
J gene: TRBJ2-7
clone size: few
D gene: TRBD2
CDR3 DNA: TGTGCCAGCAGCCATTCGGGGACTAGTAGCTACGAGCAGTACTTC
CDR3 protein: CASSHSGTSSYEQYF

V gene: TRBV25-1
J gene: TRBJ2-3
clone size: few
D gene: .
CDR3 DNA: TGTGCCAGCAGTGACCCCCGGAGAGCAGATACGCAGTATTTT
CDR3 protein: CASSDPRRADTQYF

V gene: TRBV29-1
J gene: TRBJ2-3
clone size: .
D gene: .
CDR3 DNA: TGCAGCGTCGAACCGGGGGATGAGGCAGATACGCAGTATTTT
CDR3 protein: CSVEPGDEADTQYF